This TCR beta chain is from a study of cytomegalovirus exposure and HLA in healthy donors. As to this clone: Its specificity is not known.

The CDR3 covers 16 residues. The V end was cut by 5 bases, the J end by 7 bases, with 21 bases between. Germline V gene sequence: CDR1 SGHTA, CDR2 FQGNSA. The study's findings and limits: Later, an analysis showed that TCR beta chains associated with HLA were more clonally expanded than others that were equally common. For most TCR sequences rarity was the rule, although some public TCRs occurred in many donors.

Researchers ran the PCR with 60 Vbeta and 13 Jbeta primers. The data were produced by immunoSEQ multiplex PCR, yet TCRdb's version contains in-frame clones alone and is incomplete. The sample has more than 85,000 clones; around 80% are singletons. This TCR derives from a woman younger than 30 in good health and CMV-seronegative. The sequencing sample was made of PBMCs. The chain is built from TRBV7-2 and TRBJ1-5, with D perhaps TRBD1 (6 bases). The CDR3 nucleotides are TGTGCCAGCAGCCCCCCTGGGGGGGGGCGAGGCCAGCCCCAGCATTTT. It yields the protein CASSPPGGGRGQPQHF.